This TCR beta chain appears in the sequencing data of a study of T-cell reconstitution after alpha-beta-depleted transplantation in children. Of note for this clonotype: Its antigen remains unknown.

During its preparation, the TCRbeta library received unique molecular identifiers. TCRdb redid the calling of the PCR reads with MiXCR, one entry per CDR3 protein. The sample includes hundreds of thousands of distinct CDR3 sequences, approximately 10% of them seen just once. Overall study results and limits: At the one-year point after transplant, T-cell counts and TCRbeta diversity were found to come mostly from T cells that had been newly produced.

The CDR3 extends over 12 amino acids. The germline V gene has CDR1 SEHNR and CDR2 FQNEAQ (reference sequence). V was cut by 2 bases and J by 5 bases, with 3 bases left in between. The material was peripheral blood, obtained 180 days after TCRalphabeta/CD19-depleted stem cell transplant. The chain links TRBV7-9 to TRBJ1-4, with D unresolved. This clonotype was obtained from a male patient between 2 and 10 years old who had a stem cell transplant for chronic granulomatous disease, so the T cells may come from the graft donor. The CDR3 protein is CASSLSNEKLFF. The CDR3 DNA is TGTGCCAGCAGCTTATCAAATGAAAAACTGTTTTTT. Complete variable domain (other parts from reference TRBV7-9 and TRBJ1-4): DTGVSQNPRHKITKRGQNVTFRCDPISEHNRLYWYRQTLGQGPEFLTYFQNEAQLEKSRLLSDRFSAERPKGSFSTLEIQRTEQGDSAMYLCASSLSNEKLFFGSGTQLSVL.